The 2 T cell receptor beta chains given below trace back to one sample, sequenced in a study of early T cells in non-severe SARS-CoV-2 infection. TCRdb redid the calling of the 5' RACE reads with MiXCR, one entry per CDR3 protein. Counted here are 45,000 to 65,000 distinct CDR3 sequences, more than 9% occurring once; the ten biggest clones make up 4% to 4.5%. The material sequenced was whole blood. All receptors come from an adult who was a healthcare worker with PCR-confirmed SARS-CoV-2 infection or an uninfected control (not recorded which).

The chain uses TRBV9 and TRBJ2-1; possibly TRBD2 for D (6 bases). The germline gives CDR1 SGDLS, CDR2 YYNGEE. CDR3 length: 12 residues. Trimming left V 0 bases short and J 10 bases short, with 8 bases between. CDR3 residues: CASSVGGGEQFF. CDR3 nucleotides: TGTGCCAGCAGCGTAGGGGGAGGCGAGCAGTTCTTC.

This clonotype turned up a few times. The J gene is TRBJ1-1, the V gene TRBV29-1; D is uncertain. The CDR3 spans 13 residues. The germline CDR1 and CDR2 sequences are SQVTM and ANQGSEA. V was shortened by 4 bases and J by 5 bases, with 14 bases between the two germline ends. CDR3 protein: CSVAGEIGTEAFF. The CDR3 coding sequence is TGCAGCGTTGCCGGGGAGATTGGGACTGAAGCTTTCTTT.